These 10 T cell receptor beta chains share one sample of origin, sequenced in a study of PD-L1 blockade in urothelial cancer (dated by TCRdb to about 2017). Libraries were made using the immunoSEQ multiplex PCR assay. Imported from immuneACCESS, the table was reduced by TCRdb to in-frame sequences with V and J called. These copies leave out some clones; in studies compared against another copy, an unresolved V gene accounts for under half, and the cause of the remainder is not known. The sample table holds about 38,000 clones, of which 90% were seen once. Together, the top ten hold around 8.3% of the sample. The sequenced sample was PBMCs, obtained around atezolizumab (anti-PD-L1) treatment. These receptors originate from a man aged 65-85 years with urothelial cancer.

The chain links TRBV4-1 to TRBJ1-4; D ambiguous. This CDR3 is built from 14 residues. Germline loops: CDR1 MGHRA, CDR2 YSYEKL. V was clipped by 0 bases and J by 14 bases, with 16 bases between them. CDR3 protein: CASSQEVQLPPLFF. CDR3 in DNA: TGCGCCAGCAGCCAAGAGGTTCAACTTCCCCCGCTGTTTTTT.

A remark on this clone: Other DNA variants within this sample encode the same CDR3. The gene calls are TRBV9 and TRBJ2-1; 9 nucleotides line up with TRBD2. The V and J ends lost 2 bases and 5 bases, in that order; junction bases with no gene match: 2. The CDR3 is 14 amino acids. Germline CDR1 is SGDLS and CDR2 is YYNGEE. The DNA for the CDR3 is TGTGCCAGCAGCGTGGGACTAGCAGACAATGAGCAGTTCTTC. It yields the protein CASSVGLADNEQFF.

This clone was detected only a few times. The V call is TRBV19, the J call TRBJ1-5; 7 positions agree with TRBD1. V trimming: 5 bases; J trimming: 5 bases; junction bases outside the gene matches: 3. Per germline, CDR1 LNHDA and CDR2 SQIVND (reference sequence). The CDR3 consists of 13 residues. Here the CDR3 reads CASSSTGDQPQHF. In DNA, the CDR3 is TGTGCCAGTAGTTCAACAGGGGATCAGCCCCAGCATTTT.

The genes are TRBV5-1 and TRBJ2-7; 9 bases are a match to TRBD1. Germline V gene lookup returns CDR1 SGHRS and CDR2 YFSETQ. This CDR3 is built from 14 residues. V was pared by 3 bases and J by 5 bases, with 6 bases of the junction left unmatched. Here the CDR3 DNA reads TGCGCCAGCAGCTCCGGACAGGGGAAAAACGAGCAGTACTTC. Amino acid sequence: CASSSGQGKNEQYF.

This rearrangement joins TRBV9 to TRBJ2-3; the match to TRBD1 covers 10 bases. This CDR3 contains 19 residues. Germline CDR1 and CDR2: SGDLS and YYNGEE. V gave up 0 bases and J gave up 1 base; unmatched junction bases: 11. CDR3 loop: CASSVEGQGFVSGTDTQYF. DNA of the CDR3: TGTGCCAGCAGCGTAGAGGGACAGGGGTTTGTAAGTGGCACAGATACGCAGTATTTT.

The chain has TRBV5-1 and TRBJ1-5; no definite D call. The germline V gene has CDR1 SGHRS and CDR2 YFSETQ. The CDR3 consists of 15 residues. V lost 0 bases to trimming and J lost 3 bases, with 10 bases between them. CDR3 protein: CASSLAGIYNQPQHF. CDR3 sequence (DNA): TGCGCCAGCAGCTTGGCAGGCATCTACAATCAGCCCCAGCATTTT.

In its sample, this clone was seen once. The chain uses TRBV6-1 and TRBJ2-3; D possibly corresponds to TRBD1 (5 bases). From germline, CDR1 is MNHNS and CDR2 SASEGT. The V end was cut by 3 bases, the J end by 9 bases, with 16 bases between. The CDR3 sequence is 14 residues long. This CDR3 reads CASSDNRPSRTQYF. The CDR3 region has the DNA TGTGCCAGCAGTGATAACAGGCCCTCTAGGACGCAGTATTTT.

This chain joins TRBV10-3 and TRBJ2-2; TRBD2 aligns across 11 bases. The CDR3 contains 15 residues. J gave up 7 bases and V 2 bases, and 3 bases lay outside the gene matches. Germline V lookup: CDR1 ENHRY, CDR2 SYGVKD. For the CDR3, the DNA is TGTGCCATCAGTGAGCTAGCGGGAGGTTTCGGGGAGCTGTTTTTT. As protein: CAISELAGGFGELFF.

This chain links TRBV10-1 with TRBJ2-2; D might be TRBD2 (6 bases). V dropped 6 bases and J dropped 2 bases, with 16 bases sitting between them. The CDR3 spans 16 residues. Germline V gene sequence: CDR1 WNHNN, CDR2 SYGVQD (reference sequence). The CDR3 protein is CASRDLGTVNTGELFF. The CDR3 nucleotides read TGCGCCAGCAGAGACCTCGGGACTGTAAACACCGGGGAGCTGTTTTTT.

The V call is TRBV7-8, the J call TRBJ2-5; D gene uncertain. V was pared by 1 base and J by 1 base, with 7 bases between. CDR1 SGHVS and CDR2 FQNEAQ come from the germline V gene. CDR3 length: 14 amino acids. The CDR3 coding sequence is TGTGCCAGCAGCTTAGAAACTACCCAAGAGACCCAGTACTTC. It is translated as CASSLETTQETQYF.